Presented here are 25 T cell receptor beta chains from one specimen sequenced in a study of CD8 T cells in Susac syndrome. The authors reverse transcribed roughly 0.45 to 1 ug RNA with random hexamers. In TCRdb, the immunoSEQ multiplex PCR reads were re-called with MiXCR into one record per CDR3 protein. The repertoire has about 180,000 distinct CDR3 sequences, approximately 96% of them found once; the top ten carry more than 0.09%. Input material: CD4+ T cells from PBMCs. All receptors derive from a human donor with multiple sclerosis.

This clonotype turned up a few times. The V gene is TRBV6-5, the J gene TRBJ2-5; D perhaps matches TRBD1 (6 bases). Germline V gene data show CDR1 as MNHEY and CDR2 as SVGAGI. The CDR3 spans 15 residues. Trimming stripped 2 bases from V and 4 bases from J, with 14 bases between. The CDR3 DNA reads as TGTGCCAGCAGTTACGGGTTCCAAGGGGGAGAGACCCAGTACTTC. This sequence encodes CASSYGFQGGETQYF.

The rearrangement uses TRBV3-1 and TRBJ2-5, with D tentatively TRBD2 (5 bases). The CDR3 has 16 residues. Germline CDR1 and CDR2: LGHDT and YNNKEL (reference sequence). Trimming took 4 bases from V and 5 from J, leaving 20 bases between them. CDR3 sequence (DNA): TGTGCCAGCAGCCCTCGGACTGTATTTGCTGTGGAGACCCAGTACTTC. This translates into CASSPRTVFAVETQYF.

The chain employs TRBV20-1 and TRBJ1-1, with 8 bases matching TRBD1. Germline CDR1 and CDR2: DFQATT and SNEGSKA (reference sequence). The V gene end was trimmed by 0 bases and the J gene end by 0 bases; junction bases not matched to a gene: 12. The CDR3 is 18 amino acids. CDR3 DNA sequence: TGCAGTGCTAGAGACCCAAAGGGCCGGACAGGGATGAACACTGAAGCTTTCTTT. Encoded protein: CSARDPKGRTGMNTEAFF.

CDR3 protein: CAWSRLYQSTDTQYF. The DNA for the CDR3 is TGTGCCTGGAGTCGTCTATACCAAAGCACAGATACGCAGTATTTT. The chain combines TRBV30 with TRBJ2-3; D gene unclear. V lost 2 bases to trimming and J lost 0 bases, with 12 bases between them. CDR1 GTSNPN and CDR2 SVGIG come from the germline V gene (reference sequence). The CDR3 runs 15 residues.

The V gene is TRBV7-3, the J gene TRBJ2-1; D is uncertain. Germline values: CDR1 SGHTA, CDR2 FQGTGA. Trimming took 1 base from V and 5 from J, leaving 6 bases between them. CDR3 length: 13 amino acids. The CDR3 loop reads CASSLNANNEQFF. The CDR3 nucleotides are TGTGCCAGCAGCTTAAATGCCAACAATGAGCAGTTCTTC.

The rearrangement uses TRBV7-2 and TRBJ2-5; D not resolved. Germline V gene data show CDR1 as SGHTA and CDR2 as FQGNSA. The CDR3 has 15 amino acids. V gave up 2 bases and J gave up 4 bases, with 14 bases separating them. CDR3 sequence (DNA): TGTGCCAGCAGCTTATCATGGTCCAGGCTAGAGACCCAGTACTTC. Translated: CASSLSWSRLETQYF.

The chain couples TRBV18 to TRBJ1-1; D is possibly TRBD1 (6 bases). Germline V gene lookup returns CDR1 KGHSH and CDR2 LQKENI. The CDR3 totals 14 residues. Trimming shortened V by 3 bases and J by 5 bases, and 13 bases separated the two germline ends. DNA of the CDR3: TGTGCCAGCTCACCCCGGGACACCCAGACTGAAGCTTTCTTT. Translation gives CASSPRDTQTEAFF.

The gene calls are TRBV24-1 and TRBJ1-5; TRBD1 agrees at 12 bases. V lost 5 bases to trimming and J lost 1 base; unmatched junction nucleotides: 11. Germline V lookup: CDR1 KGHDR, CDR2 SFDVKD. The CDR3 is made up of 19 amino acids. The CDR3: CATSGGLGTGGLSNQPQHF. The CDR3 bases are TGTGCCACCAGTGGTGGACTAGGGACAGGGGGCTTGAGCAATCAGCCCCAGCATTTT.

The chain has TRBV28 and TRBJ2-7; D is possibly TRBD1 or TRBD2 (5 bases each). The V gene's germline CDR1 is MDHEN and CDR2 SYDVKM. The V end lost 11 bases, the J end lost 3 bases, and 14 bases lay between the germline ends. The CDR3 is made up of 12 amino acids. The CDR3 DNA reads TGTGCCGGGGGACCCGGTCGCTACGAGCAGTACTTC. It translates to CAGGPGRYEQYF. The whole variable domain, filled in from reference TRBV28 and TRBJ2-7, reads DVKVTQSSRYLVKRTGEKVFLECVQDMDHENMFWYRQDPGLGLRLIYFSYDVKMKEKGDIPEGYSVSREKKERFSLILESASTNQTSMYLCAGGPGRYEQYFGPGTRLTVT.

The chain carries TRBV12-3 or TRBV12-4 and TRBJ1-6; D gene unclear. The CDR3 consists of 15 residues. Trimming stripped 4 bases from V and 4 bases from J, with 11 bases between. The DNA of the CDR3 is TGTGCCAGCAGTTCCAAAGAGTATTATAATTCACCCCTCCACTTT. Translating it yields CASSSKEYYNSPLHF.

The genes are TRBV3-1 and TRBJ2-5, with 7 bases lining up with TRBD2. CDR1 LGHDT and CDR2 YNNKEL come from the germline V gene (reference sequence). The CDR3 length is 14 residues. The trim removed 4 bases at V and 4 bases at J, leaving 6 bases unmatched. The CDR3 DNA reads as TGTGCCAGCAGCCGGGTGGCTAGCGGAGAGACCCAGTACTTC. This gives the protein CASSRVASGETQYF.

This clonotype appeared once. The chain combines TRBV20-1 with TRBJ2-7; tentative D call: TRBD1 (5 bases). The germline V gene has CDR1 DFQATT and CDR2 SNEGSKA (reference sequence). V lost 0 bases and J 5 bases, leaving 11 bases between the germline ends. This CDR3 has 13 residues. CDR3 DNA sequence: TGCAGTGCTAGAGAGGGCAGGGAACACGAGCAGTACTTC. The encoded protein is CSAREGREHEQYF.

The genes are TRBV19 and TRBJ2-7; possibly TRBD1 for D (7 bases). CDR3 length: 16 amino acids. Germline lookup yields CDR1 LNHDA and CDR2 SQIVND (reference sequence). Trimming stripped 6 bases from V and 10 bases from J, with 28 bases between. For the CDR3, the DNA is TGTGCCAGTAGGCCCCAGGGGGGAACAGGGAAGTGGATACAGTACTTC. Its protein product is CASRPQGGTGKWIQYF.

V is TRBV5-8 and J is TRBJ2-7; 10 positions match TRBD1. V lost 9 bases, J lost 3 bases, and 12 bases stayed unmatched. Germline V CDR1 and CDR2: SGHTS, YDEGEE. The CDR3 loop spans 15 amino acids. As DNA, the CDR3 is TGTGCCACCCGTCAAACGGGACAGGGGAACTACGAGCAGTACTTC. Translation: CATRQTGQGNYEQYF. The whole variable domain, filled in from reference TRBV5-8 and TRBJ2-7, reads EAGVTQSPTHLIKTRGQQATLRCSPISGHTSVYWYQQALGLGLQFLLWYDEGEERNRGNFPPRFSGRQFPNYSSELNVNALELEDSALYLCATRQTGQGNYEQYFGPGTRLTVT.

The chain joins TRBV20-1 to TRBJ1-1, with a tentative D call TRBD1 (6 bases). The CDR3 has 14 residues. Trimming removed 2 bases from V and 8 bases from J, with 18 bases in between. Per germline, CDR1 DFQATT and CDR2 SNEGSKA (reference sequence). As DNA, the CDR3 is TGCAGTGCTAGAAACCCCAGGGGTGGAGGGGAAGCTTTCTTT. Its translation: CSARNPRGGGEAFF.

The gene calls are TRBV29-1 and TRBJ1-1; no reliable D call. The V and J ends lost 7 bases and 7 bases respectively, with 19 bases between them. The V gene's germline CDR1 is SQVTM and CDR2 ANQGSEA. This CDR3 contains 13 residues. The CDR3 is CSAGQPARDEAFF. The CDR3 DNA reads TGCAGCGCCGGGCAACCGGCTCGGGATGAAGCTTTCTTT.

A single count supports this clonotype. The rearrangement joins TRBV5-1 to TRBJ2-1, with a tentative D call TRBD1 (6 bases). Trimming shortened V by 4 bases and J by 5 bases, and 16 bases separated the two germline ends. The CDR3 contains 15 residues. Germline CDR1 is SGHRS and CDR2 is YFSETQ. The CDR3 coding sequence is TGCGCCAGCAGCCCGGACAGTGTCATCCACAATGAGCAGTTCTTC. This translates into CASSPDSVIHNEQFF.

The genes are TRBV20-1 and TRBJ1-1; D is perhaps TRBD1 (5 bases). The CDR3 contains 13 residues. The germline V gene encodes CDR1 DFQATT and CDR2 SNEGSKA (reference sequence). The V end was cut by 1 base, the J end by 1 base, with 7 bases between. CDR3 in DNA: TGCAGTGCTAGAGCAGGGACGAACACTGAAGCTTTCTTT. Its protein is CSARAGTNTEAFF.

This chain links TRBV6-1 with TRBJ1-6; TRBD1 agrees at 10 bases. Losses at the gene ends were 6 bases for V and 5 bases for J; bases not matched to a gene: 10. The CDR3 loop spans 17 amino acids. Germline CDR1 and CDR2: MNHNS and SASEGT. The CDR3 DNA follows: TGTGCCAGCAGACCGGACCTCGGGACAGGGGATAATTCACCCCTCCACTTT. Translation gives CASRPDLGTGDNSPLHF.

This chain uses TRBV2 with TRBJ1-2, with unresolved D. The germline V gene has CDR1 SNHLY and CDR2 FYNNEI. Trimming stripped 3 bases from V and 4 bases from J, with 12 bases between. The CDR3 loop spans 14 amino acids. This chain's CDR3 is CASSDGVAGYGYTF. CDR3 sequence (DNA): TGTGCCAGCAGTGACGGCGTTGCCGGCTATGGCTACACCTTC. The entire variable domain, with the rest obtained from reference TRBV2 and TRBJ1-2, is as follows: EPEVTQTPSHQVTQMGQEVILRCVPISNHLYFYWYRQILGQKVEFLVSFYNNEISEKSEIFDDQFSVERPDGSNFTLKIRSTKLEDSAMYFCASSDGVAGYGYTFGSGTRLTVV.

The chain employs TRBV7-2 and TRBJ2-4, with TRBD2 matching over 7 bases. This CDR3 comprises 16 residues. CDR1 SGHTA and CDR2 FQGNSA come from the germline V gene. V lost 2 bases, J lost 7 bases, and 11 bases stayed unmatched. The CDR3, as DNA: TGTGCCAGCAGCTTACTGTCTAGCGGAACGATGAACATTCAGTACTTC. Translated, it gives CASSLLSSGTMNIQYF.

The rearrangement joins TRBV12-3 or TRBV12-4 to TRBJ1-1; D gene unclear. V dropped 3 bases and J dropped 11 bases, with 16 bases sitting between them. The CDR3 loop spans 13 amino acids. In DNA, the CDR3 is TGTGCCAGCAGTTTTAGCGGCCTCCCGAGGGCTTTCTTT. The encoded protein is CASSFSGLPRAFF.

The chain combines TRBV30 with TRBJ1-4; 9 nucleotides agree with TRBD1. The CDR3 covers 19 residues. Germline CDR1 reads GTSNPN; CDR2 reads SVGIG (reference sequence). J lost 9 bases, V lost 2 bases, and 22 bases had no gene match. CDR3 nucleotides: TGTGCCTGGAGTCCCCTGGACAGGGGTAGCACCACCTCGACTAAAAAACTGTTTTTT. Encoded protein: CAWSPLDRGSTTSTKKLFF.

The chain joins TRBV5-6 to TRBJ2-7; D ambiguous. V lost 0 bases and J lost 6, with 10 bases in between. This CDR3 has 13 amino acids. The germline V gene encodes CDR1 SGHDT and CDR2 YYEEEE. CDR3 protein: CASSLGLGFEQYF. DNA of the CDR3: TGTGCCAGCAGCTTGGGCCTGGGGTTCGAGCAGTACTTC. The full variable domain, its missing parts supplied by reference TRBV5-6 and TRBJ2-7, is DAGVTQSPTHLIKTRGQQVTLRCSPKSGHDTVSWYQQALGQGPQFIFQYYEEEERQRGNFPDRFSGHQFPNYSSELNVNALLLGDSALYLCASSLGLGFEQYFGPGTRLTVT.

V and J are TRBV27 and TRBJ2-3; no firm D call. The germline CDR1 and CDR2 sequences are MNHEY and SMNVEV (reference sequence). V was trimmed by 6 bases and J by 6 bases, leaving 10 bases between them. The CDR3 is 12 residues long. The CDR3 region has the DNA TGTGCCAGCAGATCTGACGGGGATACGCAGTATTTT. Residues: CASRSDGDTQYF.